This entry concerns a single T cell receptor (beta chain). Its antigen is as yet unknown. Sequencing used immunoSEQ multiplex PCR; TCRdb keeps in-frame clones, though not all of them. The sample carries around 110,000 clones, roughly 90% recorded once. This sample stems from a study of T cell responses to AZD1222 COVID-19 vaccine. The overall study: Second-dose timings of about 4 or about 12 weeks were pooled. Regarding the study as a whole: Unmutated variant regions are reportedly the target of nearly half of TCRs that are spike-specific. Donors skewed white British and female; clonal diversity was possibly underestimated. The number of AZD1222 recipients seropositive at baseline was only five or six.

The CDR3 consists of 13 residues. Germline V gene sequence: CDR1 MDHEN, CDR2 SYDVKM. The V gene lost 6 bases and the J gene lost 4 bases, with 12 bases spanning the gap. V is TRBV28 and J is TRBJ1-2, with D uncertain. This receptor was obtained from an adult in good health. Sequenced here: peripheral blood, sampled on day 0 of AZD1222 vaccination. Here the CDR3 reads CASRQRALYGYTF. The CDR3 nucleotides read TGTGCCAGCAGGCAGAGGGCCCTCTATGGCTACACCTTC.